Listed below are T cell receptor beta chains from one sample, sequenced in a study of identical twins. One entry per CDR3 protein results from TCRdb running MiXCR on the 5' RACE reads. The table includes about 890,000 distinct CDR3 sequences, 9% to 15% detected once. The same sample was also used in a study of yellow fever vaccine responses in identical twins.

The specimen sequenced was PBMCs. All receptors derive from a woman aged 18-29 years in good health. Each CDR3 is given with its conserved first and last residue. The D gene is left open where the match is weak. A row's size may be missing; if present it is once, few, many or a size class.

J | D | size | V | DNA | CDR3
TRBJ2-5 | TRBD2 | many | TRBV7-9 | TGTGCCAGCAGAGATAGCGGGGGGTACCAAGAGACCCAGTACTTC | CASRDSGGYQETQYF
TRBJ2-3 | TRBD2 | . | TRBV9 | TGTGCCAGCAGCGCTCGCGCGGGAGGGCCCACAGATACGCAGTATTTT | CASSARAGGPTDTQYF
TRBJ2-2 | . | . | TRBV20-1 | TGCAGTGCTAGTCTCTTGGGGGGACTGGCGAACACCGGGGAGCTGTTTTTT | CSASLLGGLANTGELFF
TRBJ1-6 | . | few | TRBV5-1 | TGCGCCAGCAGCGGATGGGACACAGATAATTCACCCCTCCACTTT | CASSGWDTDNSPLHF
TRBJ1-2 | . | few | TRBV13 | TGTGCCAGCAGCTCTTATGGAGCTAGTTATGGCTACACCTTC | CASSSYGASYGYTF
TRBJ2-1 | TRBD2 | few | TRBV11-2 | TGTGCCAGCAGCCCCATCGGGGGGAGCTCCTACAATGAGCAGTTCTTC | CASSPIGGSSYNEQFF
TRBJ1-5 | . | . | TRBV7-8 | TGTGCCAGCAGCTTAGGTGGCGGGGGCGTTTACAGCAATCAGCCCCAGCATTTT | CASSLGGGGVYSNQPQHF
TRBJ2-4 | . | few | TRBV6-1 | TGTGCCAGAGTACAGAGCTCAGCCAAAAACATTCAGTACTTC | CARVQSSAKNIQYF
TRBJ2-7 | TRBD2 | . | TRBV7-8 | TGTGCCAGCAGCATGACTAGCGCGAGCTCCTACGAGCAGTACTTC | CASSMTSASSYEQYF
TRBJ2-3 | . | . | TRBV2 | TGTGCCAGCACTGAAAGGAGGGTCCCAGATACGCAGTATTTT | CASTERRVPDTQYF
TRBJ2-1 | . | few | TRBV20-1 | TGCAGTGCTAGGACACGGGCCCACTACAATGAGCAGTTCTTC | CSARTRAHYNEQFF
TRBJ2-2 | . | many | TRBV15 | TGTGCCACCAGCAGAGGAAGAGGGGAGCCCACCGGGGAGCTGTTTTTT | CATSRGRGEPTGELFF